The T cell receptor beta chain described here comes from a study of neurological immune-mediated disorders. Points from the study as a whole: HTLV-1-associated myelopathy had the most TCR clonal expansion, and multiple sclerosis had the least, less than healthy controls.

V gave up 6 bases and J gave up 6 bases; unmatched junction bases: 6. CDR3 length: 13 amino acids. CDR1 is WSHSY and CDR2 is SAAADI in the germline V gene. The table lists this clonotype with many counts. Its target is not known. The time point is: longitudinal time-point 2. The unsorted libraries were generated from a total of 2 million PBMCs, which had been stored in RNAlater at -80 C. cDNA was made by 5'RACE with 10-nucleotide random UMIs. TCRdb fed the 5' RACE reads into MiXCR, producing one record per CDR3 protein. The data show under 100,000 distinct CDR3 sequences, 13% seen once. The sequenced sample was PBMCs. The receptor comes from a female donor with HTLV-1-associated myelopathy (HAM/TSP). J is TRBJ2-3 and V is TRBV10-2, with 7 bases identical to TRBD2. CDR3 sequence (DNA): TGCGCCAGCAGGCTGGGAGGGAGCGATACGCAGTATTTT. It encodes CASRLGGSDTQYF.